This TCR beta chain was recorded in a study of T cell clonotyping in hematopoietic cell transplantation. The CDR3 runs to 14 residues. The germline V and J ends were trimmed by 4 bases and 0 bases, with 7 bases remaining between them. Germline V lookup: CDR1 SGHTA, CDR2 FQGNSA. Of note for this clone: Its antigen remains unidentified.

Study results and caveats: At the given depth, recipient repertoires were over 97% de novo clonotypes. Recipient TCR diversity dropped after transplant; expanded clonotypes rose from day 30 to 180. No sorting was done, leaving CD4 and CD8 contributions mixed. Broader posttransplant TCR repertoire diversity was predicted by graft donor and pretransplant recipient Inverse Simpson Index values.

Assay: immunoSEQ multiplex PCR; the TCRdb copy retains only in-frame clones and omits some. The sample has around 9,600 clones, roughly 79% seen once; the top ten hold 45%. The material sequenced was peripheral blood mononuclear cells, taken 180 days after allogeneic stem cell transplant. The chain has TRBV7-2 and TRBJ2-4; D not certain. This receptor was obtained from a female patient in her fifties or sixties who had an allogeneic stem cell transplant from a related donor, so the T cells may come from the graft donor. Some clones in this sample may be carry-over from other donors' samples. Here the CDR3 DNA reads TGTGCCAGCAGCTCAGAGCTAGCCAAAAACATTCAGTACTTC. Translating it yields CASSSELAKNIQYF.